The source of this TCR beta chain is a study of blood T cell repertoires in COVID-19. Study in general: Sample material is recorded as cDNA or gDNA derived from T cells, B-cell-depleted T cells, or PBMCs.

Recovery meant two consecutive negative NP/OP PCR tests, professional clearance, or resolved symptoms. This CDR3 comprises 17 residues. The assay was immunoSEQ multiplex PCR, and TCRdb's table has in-frame clones only and misses some. The profile shows roughly 310,000 clones, 90% of them singletons. The receptor was derived from a man aged 55 to 70 who had recovered from COVID-19. J is TRBJ2-1 and V is TRBV12-1; the table's D gene call, TRBD2, was not cross checked with the DNA. TRBV12-1 is shown as a pseudogene. The sequencing sample was made of PBMCs or T cells enriched from blood (not recorded which). CDR3 sequence: CASRWTSGRVPGNEQFF. The CDR3 DNA reads TGTGCCAGCAGATGGACTAGCGGGAGGGTCCCAGGCAATGAGCAGTTCTTC.